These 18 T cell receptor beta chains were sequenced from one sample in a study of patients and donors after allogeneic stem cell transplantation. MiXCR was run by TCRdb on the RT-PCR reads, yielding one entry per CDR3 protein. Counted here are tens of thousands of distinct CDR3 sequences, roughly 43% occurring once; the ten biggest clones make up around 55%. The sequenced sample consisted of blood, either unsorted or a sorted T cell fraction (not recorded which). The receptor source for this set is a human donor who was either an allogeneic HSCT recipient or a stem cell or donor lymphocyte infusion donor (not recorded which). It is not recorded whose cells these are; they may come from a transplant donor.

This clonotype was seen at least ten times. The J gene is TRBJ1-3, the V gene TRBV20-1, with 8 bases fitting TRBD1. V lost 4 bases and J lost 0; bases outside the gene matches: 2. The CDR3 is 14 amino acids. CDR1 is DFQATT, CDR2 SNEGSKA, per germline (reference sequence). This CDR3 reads CSANRGSSGNTIYF. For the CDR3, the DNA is TGCAGTGCTAACAGGGGGAGCTCTGGAAACACCATATATTTT.

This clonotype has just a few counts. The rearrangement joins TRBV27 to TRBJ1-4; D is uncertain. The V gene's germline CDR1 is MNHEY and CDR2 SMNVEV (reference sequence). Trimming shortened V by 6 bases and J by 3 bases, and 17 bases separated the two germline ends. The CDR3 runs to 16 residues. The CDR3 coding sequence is TGTGCCAGCAGCTTCCTCCCCGGGTCAGCTAATGAAAAACTGTTTTTT. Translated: CASSFLPGSANEKLFF. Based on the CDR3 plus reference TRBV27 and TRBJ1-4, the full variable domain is EAQVTQNPRYLITVTGKKLTVTCSQNMNHEYMSWYRQDPGLGLRQIYYSMNVEVTDKGDVPEGYKVSRKEKRNFPLILESPSPNQTSLYFCASSFLPGSANEKLFFGSGTQLSVL.

In nucleotides, the CDR3 is TGTGCCAGCAGTTACTGGGCGGACTCTCGGCCCCAGCATTTT. Translating it yields CASSYWADSRPQHF. The chain is built from TRBV6-2 or TRBV6-3 and TRBJ1-5; D call uncertain. This CDR3 has 14 amino acids. From germline, CDR1 is MNHEY and CDR2 SVGEGT. The V end was cut by 1 base, the J end by 9 bases, with 13 bases between.

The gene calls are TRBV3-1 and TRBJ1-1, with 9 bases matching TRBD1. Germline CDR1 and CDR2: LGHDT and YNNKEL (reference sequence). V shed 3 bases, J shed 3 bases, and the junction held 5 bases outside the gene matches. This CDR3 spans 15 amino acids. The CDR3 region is CASSQGTGTDTEAFF. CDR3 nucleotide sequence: TGTGCCAGCAGCCAGGGGACAGGGACGGACACTGAAGCTTTCTTT.

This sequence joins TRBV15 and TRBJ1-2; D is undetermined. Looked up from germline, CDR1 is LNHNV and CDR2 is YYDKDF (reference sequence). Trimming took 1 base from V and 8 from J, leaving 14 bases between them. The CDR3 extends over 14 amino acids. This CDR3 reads CATSRGPGLLGYTF. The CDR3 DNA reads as TGTGCCACCAGCAGAGGACCCGGCTTATTGGGCTACACCTTC. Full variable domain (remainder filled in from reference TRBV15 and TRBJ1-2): DAMVIQNPRYQVTQFGKPVTLSCSQTLNHNVMYWYQQKSSQAPKLLFHYYDKDFNNEADTPDNFQSRRPNTSFCFLDIRSPGLGDTAMYLCATSRGPGLLGYTFGSGTRLTVV.

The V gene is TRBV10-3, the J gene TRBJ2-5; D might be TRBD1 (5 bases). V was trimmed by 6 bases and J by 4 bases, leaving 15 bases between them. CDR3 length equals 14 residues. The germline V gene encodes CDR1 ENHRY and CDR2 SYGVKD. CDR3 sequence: CAIRPSEGAETQYF. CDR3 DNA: TGTGCCATCAGACCTTCGGAAGGGGCAGAGACCCAGTACTTC.

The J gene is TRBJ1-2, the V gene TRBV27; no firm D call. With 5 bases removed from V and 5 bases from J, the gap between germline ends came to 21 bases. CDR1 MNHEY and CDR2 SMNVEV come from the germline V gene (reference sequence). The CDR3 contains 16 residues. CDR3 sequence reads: CASSPSVGKARYGYTF. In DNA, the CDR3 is TGTGCCAGCAGTCCCTCCGTTGGAAAGGCGAGGTATGGCTACACCTTC.

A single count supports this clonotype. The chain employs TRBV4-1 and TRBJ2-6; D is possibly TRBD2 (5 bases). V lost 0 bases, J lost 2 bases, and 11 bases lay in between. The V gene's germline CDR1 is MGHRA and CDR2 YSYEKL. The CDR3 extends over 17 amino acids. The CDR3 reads CASSQESLGAGANVLTF. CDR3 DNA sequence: TGCGCCAGCAGCCAAGAAAGCCTCGGGGCTGGGGCCAACGTCCTGACTTTC.

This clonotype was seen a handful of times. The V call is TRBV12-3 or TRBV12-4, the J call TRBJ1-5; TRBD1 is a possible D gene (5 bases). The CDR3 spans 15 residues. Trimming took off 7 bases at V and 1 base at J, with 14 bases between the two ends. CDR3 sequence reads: CASNQGRLSNQPQHF. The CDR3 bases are TGTGCCAGCAACCAGGGACGGTTGAGCAATCAGCCCCAGCATTTT.

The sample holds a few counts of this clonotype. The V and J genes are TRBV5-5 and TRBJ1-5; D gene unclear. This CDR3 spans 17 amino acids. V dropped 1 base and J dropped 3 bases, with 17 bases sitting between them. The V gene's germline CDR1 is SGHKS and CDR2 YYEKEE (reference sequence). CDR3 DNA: TGTGCCAGCAGCTTGACATCGATCTCGGATCTCAATCAGCCCCAGCATTTT. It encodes CASSLTSISDLNQPQHF.

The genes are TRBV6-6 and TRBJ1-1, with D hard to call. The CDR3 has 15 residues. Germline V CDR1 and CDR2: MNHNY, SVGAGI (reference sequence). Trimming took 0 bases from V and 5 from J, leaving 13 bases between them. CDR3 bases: TGTGCCAGCAGTTACTCTCACTTGCTAGGGACTGAAGCTTTCTTT. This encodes CASSYSHLLGTEAFF.

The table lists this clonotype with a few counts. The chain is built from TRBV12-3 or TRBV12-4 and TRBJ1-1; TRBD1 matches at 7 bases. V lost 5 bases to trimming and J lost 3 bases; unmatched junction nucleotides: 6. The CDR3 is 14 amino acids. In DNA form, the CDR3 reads TGTGCCAGCAGTCTACAGACAGGGTACACTGAAGCTTTCTTT. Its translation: CASSLQTGYTEAFF.

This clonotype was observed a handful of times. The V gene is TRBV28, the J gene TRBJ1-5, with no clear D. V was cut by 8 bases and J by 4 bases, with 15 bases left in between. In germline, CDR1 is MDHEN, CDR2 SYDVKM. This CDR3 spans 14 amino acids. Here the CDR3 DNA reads TGTGCCAGCTGGCGGGAGAGGACGAATCAGCCCCAGCATTTT. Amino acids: CASWRERTNQPQHF.

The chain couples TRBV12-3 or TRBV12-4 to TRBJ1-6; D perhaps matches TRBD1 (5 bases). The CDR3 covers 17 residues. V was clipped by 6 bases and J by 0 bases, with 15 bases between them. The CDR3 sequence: CASRRDRQSSYNSPLHF. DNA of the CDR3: TGTGCCAGCAGAAGGGACCGCCAGAGCTCCTATAATTCACCCCTCCACTTT.

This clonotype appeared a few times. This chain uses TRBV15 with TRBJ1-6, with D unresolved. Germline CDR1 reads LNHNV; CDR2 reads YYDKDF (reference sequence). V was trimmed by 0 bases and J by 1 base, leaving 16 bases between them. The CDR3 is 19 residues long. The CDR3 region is CATSRDSPTTVSYNSPLHF. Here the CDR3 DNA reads TGTGCCACCAGCAGAGATTCTCCTACGACCGTATCCTATAATTCACCCCTCCACTTT.

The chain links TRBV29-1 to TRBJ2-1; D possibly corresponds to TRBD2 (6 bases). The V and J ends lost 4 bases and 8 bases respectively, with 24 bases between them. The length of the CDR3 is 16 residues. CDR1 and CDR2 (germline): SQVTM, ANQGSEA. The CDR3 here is CSVAVGLAEPSDEQFF. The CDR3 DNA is TGCAGCGTTGCAGTGGGACTGGCGGAGCCGAGCGATGAGCAGTTCTTC.

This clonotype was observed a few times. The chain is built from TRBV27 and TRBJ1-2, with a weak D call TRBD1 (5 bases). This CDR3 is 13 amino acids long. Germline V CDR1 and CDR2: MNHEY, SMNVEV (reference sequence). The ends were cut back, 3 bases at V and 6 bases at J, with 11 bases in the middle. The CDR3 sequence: CASSFSGVDGYTF. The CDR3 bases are TGTGCCAGCAGTTTTTCGGGGGTGGATGGCTACACCTTC.

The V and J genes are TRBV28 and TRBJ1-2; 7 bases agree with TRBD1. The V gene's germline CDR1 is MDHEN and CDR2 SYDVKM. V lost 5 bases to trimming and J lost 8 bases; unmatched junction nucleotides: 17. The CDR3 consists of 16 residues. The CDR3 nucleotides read TGTGCCAGCAGTCCCGGGACAGCGGCGTCTTCGCAGGGCTACACCTTC. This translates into CASSPGTAASSQGYTF.